The clone carrying this T cell receptor beta chain was recorded at least ten times. What it binds is unknown. This record comes from a study of Graves' ophthalmopathy and Graves' hyperthyroidism. Study-wide findings and caveats: Sensitivity reached roughly 71% and specificity more than 72% when the model predicted ophthalmopathy progression.

Amplification from RNA transcripts yielded the TCR beta CDR3 regions. Following a first-round RT-PCR that used HTBI primers, a second-round multiplex PCR was carried out. TCRdb used MiXCR to reprocess the multiplex PCR reads, holding one entry per CDR3 protein. The table lists about 370,000 distinct CDR3 sequences, roughly 17% of them singletons. Trimming shortened V by 4 bases and J by 10 bases, and 14 bases separated the two germline ends. The CDR3 runs 13 residues. Germline V CDR1 and CDR2: SQVTM, ANQGSEA. This TCR was recovered from an adult woman with stable Graves' hyperthyroidism. This chain links TRBV29-1 with TRBJ1-6; D gene unclear. Sequencing was carried out using peripheral blood. Written as DNA, the CDR3 is TGCAGCGTTGTATTATCTCCGGGATCACCCCTCCACTTT. It codes for CSVVLSPGSPLHF.